This is a list of T cell receptor beta chains from one sample in a study of blood T cell repertoires in COVID-19. Profiled with immunoSEQ multiplex PCR; TCRdb holds only in-frame clones, not every one. Among about 370,000 clones listed, around 92% were seen once. The sample comprised PBMCs or T cells enriched from blood (not recorded which). The receptors derive from a woman in her 30s who had recovered from COVID-19. The CDR3 runs from the conserved cysteine through the conserved F or W. D genes are given only for firm matches. Size values are once, few and many counts, or a class for expanded clones, and some rows have none.

d_call	v_call	j_call	clone_size	cdr3_nt	cdr3_aa
TRBD1	TRBV2	TRBJ2-5	NA	TGTGCCAGCAGGGACAGGTTCCAAGAGACCCAGTACTTC	CASRDRFQETQYF
NA	TRBV19	TRBJ2-7	NA	TGTGCCAGTAGCACTTCAGGACAGTCCTACGAGCAGTACTTC	CASSTSGQSYEQYF
NA	TRBV6-6	TRBJ2-2	NA	TGTGCCAGCAGTTACCTTTTCGGGGAGCTGTTTTTT	CASSYLFGELFF
NA	TRBV27	TRBJ1-6	NA	TGTGCCAGCAGTTGGGGCCATGATTCACCCCTCCACTTT	CASSWGHDSPLHF
TRBD1	TRBV3-1/TRBV3-2	TRBJ1-2	NA	TGTGCCAGCAGCTCAGGATTTCGACAGGGAGAGAATGGCTACACCTTC	CASSSGFRQGENGYTF
NA	TRBV9	TRBJ1-2	NA	TGTGCCAGCTCGGCGGCGGGGCAGGGATATGGCTACACCTTC	CASSAAGQGYGYTF
TRBD1	TRBV4-3	TRBJ1-6	few	TGCGCCAGCAGCCACACACCGGGACAGGGTTATTCACCCCTCCACTTT	CASSHTPGQGYSPLHF
TRBD2	TRBV3-1/TRBV3-2	TRBJ2-3	NA	TGTGCCAGCAGCCGCCTAGCGGGAGGTGTCACAGATACGCAGTATTTT	CASSRLAGGVTDTQYF
TRBD1	TRBV6-6	TRBJ1-4	NA	TGTGCCAGCAGACGAGGGGGCCTGGACAGGGGGCTTGAAAAACTGTTTTTT	CASRRGGLDRGLEKLFF
TRBD1	TRBV19	TRBJ1-6	few	TGTGCCAGTAGTCTACACTGGGACAGGGGTAATTCACCCCTCCACTTT	CASSLHWDRGNSPLHF
TRBD1	TRBV11-2	TRBJ2-7	NA	TGTGCCAGCAGCTTAGGGACGGGACAGCCCTACGAGCAGTACTTC	CASSLGTGQPYEQYF
NA	TRBV9	TRBJ1-2	NA	TGTGCCAGCAGCGTAGCTAAGGCGGTGACTAACTATGGCTACACCTTC	CASSVAKAVTNYGYTF
TRBD1	TRBV18	TRBJ2-2	NA	TGTGCCAGCTCACCGGGACAGGGGACCACCGGGGAGCTGTTTTTT	CASSPGQGTTGELFF
NA	TRBV5-6	TRBJ1-2	NA	TGTGCCAGCAGCTTGCAGGGGCCCCTCTATGGCTACACCTTC	CASSLQGPLYGYTF
TRBD1	TRBV7-2	TRBJ1-1	NA	TGTGCCAGCAGCTTAGTTGTGTGGACAGGGGGTAACACTGAAGCTTTCTTT	CASSLVVWTGGNTEAFF
TRBD1	TRBV7-8	TRBJ1-5	NA	TGTGCCAGCAGCTTAGCTAGCGCGGGACAGGGTTCATCGCCCCAGCATTTT	CASSLASAGQGSSPQHF
NA	TRBV7-9	TRBJ1-2	NA	TGTGCCAGCAGCTTAGTTGGTTACGGCTATGGCTACACCTTC	CASSLVGYGYGYTF
NA	TRBV10-3	TRBJ1-6	NA	TGTGCCTCACGGGGGCCCATCGGGGGGTCACCCCTCCACTTT	CASRGPIGGSPLHF
NA	TRBV24-1	TRBJ2-7	NA	TGTGCCACCAGTGATAGCAGGGGTGGCTACGAGCAGTACTTC	CATSDSRGGYEQYF
TRBD1	TRBV2	TRBJ2-2	once	TGTGCCAGCAGTGGGGACAGCGGGGAGCTGTTTTTT	CASSGDSGELFF
NA	TRBV11-2	TRBJ2-7	NA	TGTGCCAGCAGCCGCCTGCCGGGGAGGGGGGTCTACGAGCAGTACTTC	CASSRLPGRGVYEQYF
TRBD2	TRBV10-2	TRBJ2-3	NA	TGCGCCAGCAGTCGGGTAGCGGGAGGGATGGATACGCAGTATTTT	CASSRVAGGMDTQYF
NA	TRBV10-2	TRBJ1-5	NA	TGCGCCAGCAGAGAAGGGGCTTTAAGCAATCAGCCCCAGCATTTT	CASREGALSNQPQHF
TRBD1	TRBV3-1/TRBV3-2	TRBJ1-4	NA	TGTGCCAGCAGCTCCACAGGGGGCTCAGGGAAACTGTTTTTT	CASSSTGGSGKLFF
NA	TRBV3-1/TRBV3-2	TRBJ1-4	NA	TGTGCCAGCAGCCTGGCACCGGGATCAGCCAGTGAAAAACTGTTTTTT	CASSLAPGSASEKLFF
NA	TRBV27	TRBJ1-1	NA	TGTGCCAGCATGTTAAGGGGGAGCACTGAAGCTTTCTTT	CASMLRGSTEAFF
NA	TRBV3-1/TRBV3-2	TRBJ2-3	NA	TGTGCCAGCAGCCAGAGCGGTAACACAGATACGCAGTATTTT	CASSQSGNTDTQYF
TRBD2	TRBV7-9	TRBJ2-5	NA	TGTGCCAGCAGAGGGAGGGCGGAGACCCAGTACTTC	CASRGRAETQYF
TRBD1	TRBV6-1	TRBJ1-1	NA	TGTGCCAGCAGTGAAGAGGACAGGTCGAACACTGAAGCTTTCTTT	CASSEEDRSNTEAFF
NA	TRBV27	TRBJ2-7	NA	TGTGCCAGCAGCAACCCGGGACTGATTCCCTACGAGCAGTACTTC	CASSNPGLIPYEQYF
NA	TRBV6-5	TRBJ1-1	NA	TGTGCCAGCAGACAGAACACTGAAGCTTTCTTT	CASRQNTEAFF
NA	TRBV12-5	TRBJ2-5	NA	TGTGCTAGTGGTTTGGTCCAGGGGCTTCCAGAGACCCAGTACTTC	CASGLVQGLPETQYF
NA	TRBV12-3/TRBV12-4	TRBJ2-5	NA	TGTGCCAGCAGTTTCATTCACAGGGAGACCCAGTACTTC	CASSFIHRETQYF
NA	TRBV7-8	TRBJ2-1	once	TGTGCCAGCACTGGACAGCCCTCCTACAATGAGCAGTTCTTC	CASTGQPSYNEQFF
NA	TRBV7-3	TRBJ2-3	NA	TGTGCCAGCAGCTTAAGTAGCGGTAGGGTCGCGCAGTATTTT	CASSLSSGRVAQYF
NA	TRBV10-3	TRBJ1-1	NA	TGTGCCATCAGTGGCTACGGACGGGGGAACACTGAAGCTTTCTTT	CAISGYGRGNTEAFF
TRBD2	TRBV7-8	TRBJ2-1	NA	TGTGCCAGCAGCTTAGCCCTATCACTAGCGGGGGAAGACAATGAGCAGTTCTTC	CASSLALSLAGEDNEQFF
NA	TRBV24-1	TRBJ1-2	NA	TGTGCCACCAGTGACCTCCTGCCGACAAATGGCTACACCTTC	CATSDLLPTNGYTF
NA	TRBV30	TRBJ1-2	NA	TGTGCCTGGAGAGGGAAGGGAGACTATGGCTACACCTTC	CAWRGKGDYGYTF
NA	TRBV7-3	TRBJ2-1	NA	TGTGCCAGCAGCTTGGTAGGCGGCAATGAGCAGTTCTTC	CASSLVGGNEQFF
TRBD2	TRBV13	TRBJ2-7	NA	TGTGCCAGCAGCATCGTTAGCGGGAGAAGCGAGCAGTACTTC	CASSIVSGRSEQYF
TRBD2	TRBV7-9	TRBJ2-5	NA	TGTGCCAGCAGCTCTAGCGGGAGCGGTGAGACCCAGTACTTC	CASSSSGSGETQYF
TRBD1	TRBV6-2/TRBV6-3	TRBJ1-1	once	TGTGCCAGCAGCCTACCCCGCGGACAGGTCATGAACACTGAAGCTTTCTTT	CASSLPRGQVMNTEAFF
TRBD2	TRBV9	TRBJ2-5	once	TGTGCCAGCAGCGTAGGGGTAGCGGGAGTCCAAGAGACCCAGTACTTC	CASSVGVAGVQETQYF
TRBD1	TRBV19	TRBJ2-3	NA	TGTGCCAGTAGTGACCGACAGGGTCGCGATACGCAGTATTTT	CASSDRQGRDTQYF
NA	TRBV2	TRBJ2-5	once	TGTGCCAGCATAAAGGGATTAGCGGAGACCCAGTACTTC	CASIKGLAETQYF
NA	TRBV19	TRBJ1-1	NA	TGTGCCAGTAGGAGGCGGACAGACCTATTTGAAGCTTTCTTT	CASRRRTDLFEAFF
TRBD1	TRBV28	TRBJ1-2	NA	TGTGCCAGCAGGTCGACAGGGGAGGTCTATGGCTACACCTTC	CASRSTGEVYGYTF
TRBD2	TRBV18	TRBJ2-2	NA	TGTGCCAGCTCACCACTAGCGGGAGTGATAGCGGACACCGGGGAGCTGTTTTTT	CASSPLAGVIADTGELFF
NA	TRBV19	TRBJ2-3	NA	TGTGCCAGTAGGGGGCTAGGGGAGGGCACAGATACGCAGTATTTT	CASRGLGEGTDTQYF
NA	TRBV4-2	TRBJ1-5	NA	TGTGCCAGCAGCCAAGAGGAGGGTCAGCCCCAGCATTTT	CASSQEEGQPQHF
TRBD1	TRBV19	TRBJ2-7	many	TGTGCCAGTAGGGAAGGGGGCCCCGGCGAGCAGTACTTC	CASREGGPGEQYF
TRBD1	TRBV28	TRBJ2-7	NA	TGTGCCAGCAGTTCTATAAGACAGGGGGCGGTCTACGAGCAGTACTTC	CASSSIRQGAVYEQYF
NA	TRBV18	TRBJ1-6	NA	TGTGCCAGCTCACCGACGCGGGGGCCCTCCTATAATTCACCCCTCCACTTT	CASSPTRGPSYNSPLHF